The source of this T cell receptor beta chain is a study of cytomegalovirus exposure and HLA in healthy donors. The overall study: Earlier results showed roughly 120 million unique TCR beta sequences derived from approximately 170 million T cells. Some 80 million unique TCR sequences came from HLA-typed donors in an early release. Study results and limitations: Per published accounts, TCR beta sequences correctly predicted the HLA-A and HLA-B alleles of most subjects. Evidence from a later analysis indicated that most CMV-associated TCR beta chains looked HLA-restricted.

Comment on this clone: What it recognizes is unknown.

The primer mix had 60 Vbeta and 13 Jbeta primers. TCRdb's copy holds only in-frame clones and misses some; the assay was immunoSEQ multiplex PCR. The sample records around 260,000 clones, 75% to 90% being singletons. The CDR3 extends over 15 amino acids. Germline CDR1 reads SEHNR; CDR2 reads FQNEAQ (reference sequence). The V and J ends lost 1 base and 3 bases, in that order; junction bases with no gene match: 6. Source material: PBMCs. This sequence was found in a girl aged 2-10 years in good health and CMV-seronegative. The chain combines TRBV7-9 with TRBJ2-7; 7 bases line up with TRBD2. CDR3: CASSLGTSVNYEQYF. The CDR3, as DNA: TGTGCCAGCAGCTTAGGTACTAGCGTAAACTACGAGCAGTACTTC.